This TCR beta chain was retrieved from a study of OX40 agonist ivuxolimab in advanced cancers. For the study at large: Subjects had a mean age of about 60 years, with a range of roughly 20 to 80; less than 90% were male. Prior therapy, whether anti-PD-1, anti-PD-L1 or anti-CTLA-4, was allowed, and 40% had some.

Notes on the study in general: Average numbers of expanded clones were greater in CD8+ T cells than in CD4+. CD4+ and CD8+ T cells in blood underwent clonal expansion by week 6 at 0.1 to 3.0 mg/kg.

Trimming at V came to 7 bases and at J to 5 bases, leaving 2 bases not matched to a gene. This CDR3 is built from 12 residues. For this clone: Its cognate antigen is unknown.

The method was immunoSEQ multiplex PCR; TCRdb's version includes in-frame clones alone and lacks a portion of them. The sample shows about 58,000 clones, about 86% of them seen only once. This receptor was obtained from an adult with an advanced solid tumor such as melanoma, head and neck, liver or kidney cancer. The rearrangement links TRBV5-3 to TRBJ1-5; 8 nucleotides line up with TRBD1. TRBV5-3 is filed as an ORF, its function uncertain. Sequences were derived from CD4+ or CD8+ T cells sorted from blood, sampled in a trial of the OX40 agonist ivuxolimab. The CDR3 is CARGQGYQPQHF. CDR3 nucleotide sequence: TGTGCCAGAGGACAGGGTTATCAGCCCCAGCATTTT.